Each of the 17 T cell receptor beta chains below was sequenced from the same sample in a study of cytomegalovirus exposure and HLA in healthy donors. Primers: 60 Vbeta forward and 13 Jbeta reverse. TCRdb keeps only in-frame clones here, not all; method: immunoSEQ multiplex PCR. This sample's table reports just under 80,000 clones. Input material: PBMCs. The receptors stem from a man younger than 35 in good health and CMV-seropositive.

The CDR3 coding sequence is TGTGCCTGGAATGACGGGGGAGTTGGAAACACCATATATTTT. Protein: CAWNDGGVGNTIYF. This chain uses TRBV30 with TRBJ1-3; perhaps TRBD1 as D (5 bases). The CDR3 has 14 residues. V was cut by 4 bases and J by 3 bases, with 13 bases left in between. CDR1 GTSNPN and CDR2 SVGIG come from the germline V gene (reference sequence).

This rearrangement joins TRBV11-2 to TRBJ1-1; the D gene is possibly TRBD1 (5 bases). The V end lost 1 base, the J end lost 6 bases, and 12 bases lay between the germline ends. The CDR3 runs to 14 residues. The V gene's germline CDR1 is SGHAT and CDR2 FQNNGV. Here the CDR3 DNA reads TGTGCCAGCAGCTTAGGGCCCGCGGGGGCTGAAGCTTTCTTT. Translating gives CASSLGPAGAEAFF.

As to this clone: Other DNA sequences in the same sample also yield this CDR3. The V gene is TRBV7-2, the J gene TRBJ2-5, with D possibly being TRBD2 (5 bases). The CDR3 is 15 residues long. Trimming stripped 5 bases from V and 5 bases from J, with 18 bases between. Germline-derived CDR1 and CDR2 are SGHTA and FQGNSA. The CDR3 spells CASSPGVGLQETQYF. The CDR3 nucleotides read TGTGCCAGCAGCCCCGGGGTGGGCCTCCAGGAGACCCAGTACTTC.

The chain employs TRBV9 and TRBJ1-1, with TRBD1 matching over 7 bases. The V gene end was trimmed by 3 bases and the J gene end by 0 bases; junction bases not matched to a gene: 5. CDR1 and CDR2 (germline): SGDLS, YYNGEE. The CDR3 runs to 15 residues. CDR3 sequence reads: CASSARDRMNTEAFF. For the CDR3, the DNA is TGTGCCAGCAGCGCTCGGGACAGAATGAACACTGAAGCTTTCTTT.

The chain uses TRBV9 and TRBJ2-7, with D possibly matching TRBD2 (5 bases). The germline V gene encodes CDR1 SGDLS and CDR2 YYNGEE. Trimming stripped 0 bases from V and 3 bases from J, with 10 bases between. CDR3 length: 14 amino acids. CDR3 in DNA: TGTGCCAGCAGCGTAGGGCAGGACTTCTACGAGCAGTACTTC. Translating gives CASSVGQDFYEQYF. Full variable domain (outside the CDR3, taken from reference TRBV9 and TRBJ2-7): DSGVTQTPKHLITATGQRVTLRCSPRSGDLSVYWYQQSLDQGLQFLIQYYNGEERAKGNILERFSAQQFPDLHSELNLSSLELGDSALYFCASSVGQDFYEQYFGPGTRLTVT.

The rearrangement joins TRBV7-8 to TRBJ1-3; 7 nucleotides agree with TRBD1. CDR1 is SGHVS and CDR2 is FQNEAQ in the germline V gene. This CDR3 region has 16 residues. V lost 3 bases to trimming and J lost 0 bases; unmatched junction nucleotides: 5. CDR3 in DNA: TGTGCCAGCAGCTTGACAGGGTTGAGCTCTGGAAACACCATATATTTT. Translation gives CASSLTGLSSGNTIYF.

The chain uses TRBV7-8 and TRBJ1-2, with D tentatively TRBD1 (5 bases). CDR1 and CDR2 (germline): SGHVS, FQNEAQ. V shed 1 base and J shed 3 bases, with 15 bases lying between them. The CDR3 length is 16 residues. DNA of the CDR3: TGTGCCAGCAGCTTAGAAGAGGAGGGGTGGGACTATGGCTACACCTTC. It specifies CASSLEEEGWDYGYTF.

The genes are TRBV5-5 and TRBJ2-7; 10 nucleotides align to TRBD2. The length of the CDR3 is 16 residues. Germline lookup yields CDR1 SGHKS and CDR2 YYEKEE (reference sequence). V dropped 4 bases and J dropped 7; count of bases not matched to a gene: 14. The CDR3 sequence is CASSQLLAGSRREQYF. For the CDR3, the DNA is TGTGCCAGCAGCCAACTACTAGCGGGGTCCCGGCGGGAGCAGTACTTC.

CDR3 sequence reads: CASSLAYRYEQYF. DNA of the CDR3: TGCGCCAGCAGCTTGGCCTACAGATACGAGCAGTACTTC. This chain joins TRBV5-1 and TRBJ2-7; D is uncertain. Germline values: CDR1 SGHRS, CDR2 YFSETQ. Deletions cut 0 bases from V and 4 bases from J, with 8 bases between. The CDR3 totals 13 residues.

The chain is built from TRBV11-2 and TRBJ2-7; perhaps TRBD1 as D (5 bases). The V end lost 6 bases, the J end lost 1 base, and 19 bases lay between the germline ends. Germline V gene lookup returns CDR1 SGHAT and CDR2 FQNNGV. The CDR3 runs 16 residues. CDR3 protein: CASRSFLPGRSYEQYF. CDR3 nucleotides: TGTGCCAGCAGATCATTCCTGCCAGGGCGATCCTACGAGCAGTACTTC. The variable domain in full, completed from reference TRBV11-2 and TRBJ2-7, reads EAGVAQSPRYKIIEKRQSVAFWCNPISGHATLYWYQQILGQGPKLLIQFQNNGVVDDSQLPKDRFSAERLKGVDSTLKIQPAKLEDSAVYLCASRSFLPGRSYEQYFGPGTRLTVT.

The V call is TRBV2, the J call TRBJ2-1; D perhaps matches TRBD2 (5 bases). Trimming removed 3 bases at V and 0 bases at J, with 9 bases between. Germline lookup yields CDR1 SNHLY and CDR2 FYNNEI. This CDR3 has 15 residues. CDR3 sequence reads: CASSDGESSYNEQFF. The CDR3 nucleotides are TGTGCCAGCAGTGACGGGGAAAGCTCCTACAATGAGCAGTTCTTC.

V gene TRBV19 combines with J gene TRBJ2-3, with D perhaps matching TRBD1 (6 bases). The CDR3 sequence is 15 residues long. V was clipped by 4 bases and J by 1 base, with 12 bases between them. CDR1 is LNHDA, CDR2 SQIVND, per germline (reference sequence). CDR3 protein: CASSNRVLGTDTQYF. The CDR3 DNA follows: TGTGCCAGTAGTAACAGGGTCTTAGGCACAGATACGCAGTATTTT.

Worth noting for this clone: Relative to the germline gene, one junction end is altered; a read error may explain this. V usage is TRBV5-1 and J usage is TRBJ2-2; tentative D call: TRBD2 (6 bases). This CDR3 contains 16 residues. Germline CDR1 and CDR2: SGHRS and YFSETQ. This CDR3 is CASSLVAEPNTGEVFF. In DNA, the CDR3 is TGCGCCAGCAGCTTGGTGGCGGAGCCGAACACCGGGGAGGTGTTTTTT.

The V call is TRBV19, the J call TRBJ2-7; 7 bases are shared with TRBD1. There are 13 residues in the CDR3. Germline CDR1 and CDR2: LNHDA and SQIVND (reference sequence). The CDR3 loop reads CARQGRFAYEQYF. CDR3 in DNA: TGTGCACGACAGGGCAGGTTCGCCTACGAGCAGTACTTC.

The CDR3 is CASSLTSGRSYEQYF. The CDR3 DNA reads TGTGCCAGCAGCCTGACTAGCGGGAGAAGCTACGAGCAGTACTTC. The rearrangement joins TRBV5-6 to TRBJ2-7; 12 bases agree with TRBD2. J was trimmed by 3 bases and V by 4 bases; bases with no gene match: 5. Germline assignment: CDR1 SGHDT and CDR2 YYEEEE. This CDR3 spans 15 amino acids. Full variable domain (rest looked up from reference TRBV5-6 and TRBJ2-7): DAGVTQSPTHLIKTRGQQVTLRCSPKSGHDTVSWYQQALGQGPQFIFQYYEEEERQRGNFPDRFSGHQFPNYSSELNVNALLLGDSALYLCASSLTSGRSYEQYFGPGTRLTVT.

This chain joins TRBV18 and TRBJ2-7; 9 bases fit TRBD2. The germline V gene encodes CDR1 KGHSH and CDR2 LQKENI. The CDR3 is 15 amino acids. J gave up 6 bases and V 3 bases, and 9 bases lay outside the gene matches. In nucleotides, the CDR3 is TGTGCCAGCTCACCGTCGGGCGGGAGGGAGGCCGAGCAGTACTTC. Its protein is CASSPSGGREAEQYF.

The genes are TRBV6-5 and TRBJ2-7; TRBD1 is a possible D gene (6 bases). Germline V gene sequence: CDR1 MNHEY, CDR2 SVGAGI. This CDR3 has 14 residues. V lost 2 bases and J 4 bases, leaving 12 bases between the germline ends. The CDR3 DNA reads as TGTGCCAGCAGTTACGCAGGGGTCGGTTACGAGCAGTACTTC. It codes for CASSYAGVGYEQYF.